The 21 T cell receptor beta chains presented below share a single source sample, sequenced in a study of blood T cell repertoires in COVID-19. Libraries were prepared by immunoSEQ multiplex PCR; TCRdb keeps only in-frame clonotypes and omits some of them. The sample carries roughly 190,000 clones, roughly 92% recorded once. Material for sequencing was peripheral blood. These TCRs come from a man aged 25-40 years with COVID-19, enrolled during active disease.

The chain employs TRBV7-2 and TRBJ1-5; 12 bases align to TRBD1. Trimming cost V 5 bases and J 5 bases; bases outside gene matches: 4. This CDR3 has 15 residues. Germline loops: CDR1 SGHTA, CDR2 FQGNSA. As DNA, the CDR3 is TGTGCCAGCAGCGACCGGGACAGGGGGCATCAGCCCCAGCATTTT. This codes for CASSDRDRGHQPQHF.

The V gene is TRBV11-2, the J gene TRBJ2-1, with 11 positions matching TRBD1. After removal of 5 bases from V and 9 bases from J, the junction contained 6 bases not matched to a gene. This CDR3 has 14 residues. Germline V gene lookup returns CDR1 SGHAT and CDR2 FQNNGV. CDR3 DNA sequence: TGTGCCAGCAGCACTGGACAGGGGGCTCTTGAGCAGTTCTTC. Translation: CASSTGQGALEQFF.

This sequence joins TRBV28 and TRBJ1-5, with a possible D match to TRBD1 (6 bases). CDR1 and CDR2 (germline): MDHEN, SYDVKM. Trimming removed 6 bases at V and 0 bases at J, with 12 bases between. This CDR3 contains 15 residues. The CDR3 DNA is TGTGCCAGCAGACAACCGACAGGTAGCAATCAGCCCCAGCATTTT. It translates to CASRQPTGSNQPQHF.

The chain carries TRBV24-1 and TRBJ1-2; D gene unclear. V was pared by 3 bases and J by 7 bases, with 2 bases between. Germline V lookup: CDR1 KGHDR, CDR2 SFDVKD. The CDR3 length is 10 residues. The chain's CDR3 is CATSDRGYTF. CDR3 sequence (DNA): TGTGCCACCAGTGATCGTGGCTACACCTTC.

J is TRBJ1-4 and V is TRBV28, with a tentative D call TRBD1 (6 bases). The length of the CDR3 is 15 residues. The V gene lost 2 bases and the J gene lost 2 bases, with 9 bases spanning the gap. Germline loops: CDR1 MDHEN, CDR2 SYDVKM. Here the CDR3 DNA reads TGTGCCAGCAGTTTAACAGGGTCCACTAATGAAAAACTGTTTTTT. This encodes CASSLTGSTNEKLFF.

The chain employs TRBV7-9 and TRBJ1-3, with a tentative D call TRBD1 (6 bases). The CDR3 runs to 18 residues. Germline V gene sequence: CDR1 SEHNR, CDR2 FQNEAQ (reference sequence). The V end lost 4 bases, the J end lost 1 base, and 20 bases lay between the germline ends. CDR3 protein: CASSWGKGGGSSGNTIYF. As DNA, the CDR3 is TGTGCCAGCAGCTGGGGCAAGGGGGGAGGGTCGTCTGGAAACACCATATATTTT.

The chain joins TRBV7-2 to TRBJ1-3; D gene uncertain. The CDR3 sequence is 15 residues long. CDR1 and CDR2 from the germline V gene are SGHTA and FQGNSA. The V end lost 2 bases, the J end lost 5 bases, and 13 bases lay between the germline ends. For the CDR3, the DNA is TGTGCCAGCAGCTTAAGCGTCGGCATGAGAAACACCATATATTTT. Protein sequence: CASSLSVGMRNTIYF.

The chain links TRBV29-1 to TRBJ1-3, with a tentative D call TRBD1 (6 bases). V was clipped by 6 bases and J by 0 bases, with 9 bases between them. The germline CDR1 and CDR2 sequences are SQVTM and ANQGSEA. The CDR3 has 13 residues. In DNA form, the CDR3 reads TGCAGCGTCCAGGGGAGCTCTGGAAACACCATATATTTT. Residues: CSVQGSSGNTIYF.

The chain combines TRBV7-9 with TRBJ1-6; D is uncertain. V was cut by 3 bases and J by 0 bases, with 6 bases left in between. Looked up from germline, CDR1 is SEHNR and CDR2 is FQNEAQ (reference sequence). The CDR3 extends over 15 amino acids. CDR3: CASSLRSSYNSPLHF. The CDR3 DNA is TGTGCCAGCAGCTTGAGGAGCTCCTATAATTCACCCCTCCACTTT.

V gene TRBV21-1 combines with J gene TRBJ1-5; the DNA was not compared with TRBD1, the D call given in the table. TRBV21-1 is designated a pseudogene. CDR3 length: 15 amino acids. The CDR3 loop is CASSKNRGSNQPQHF. In DNA form, the CDR3 reads TGTGCCAGCAGCAAAAATAGGGGGAGCAATCAGCCCCAGCATTTT.

The chain carries TRBV27 and TRBJ1-2; 7 bases map to TRBD1. This CDR3 has 13 amino acids. The trim removed 5 bases at V and 4 bases at J, leaving 4 bases unmatched. The germline V gene has CDR1 MNHEY and CDR2 SMNVEV (reference sequence). For the CDR3, the DNA is TGTGCCAGCAGTCCAGGGGGAGGCTATGGCTACACCTTC. It is translated as CASSPGGGYGYTF.

This chain's CDR3 is CASSEFRDSNTDTQYF. In nucleotides, the CDR3 is TGTGCCAGCAGTGAATTCCGGGACTCTAACACAGATACGCAGTATTTT. The chain combines TRBV6-4 with TRBJ2-3; D is possibly TRBD2 (6 bases). V lost 3 bases and J lost 2, with 15 bases in between. Germline V gene sequence: CDR1 MRHNA, CDR2 SNTAGT. This CDR3 has 16 amino acids.

The chain recombines TRBV5-1 with TRBJ2-2; D ambiguous. Germline-derived CDR1 and CDR2 are SGHRS and YFSETQ. V was clipped by 0 bases and J by 3 bases, with 9 bases between them. This CDR3 spans 15 amino acids. CDR3 region: CASSLDSLDTGELFF. CDR3 coding DNA: TGCGCCAGCAGCTTGGACAGTCTTGACACCGGGGAGCTGTTTTTT.

The chain has TRBV2 and TRBJ2-2, with D perhaps matching TRBD2 (6 bases). V lost 4 bases, J lost 8 bases, and 17 bases lay in between. This CDR3 is 15 amino acids long. Per the germline V gene, CDR1 is SNHLY and CDR2 is FYNNEI. The CDR3 loop reads CASSAEGLQQGELFF. For the CDR3, the DNA is TGTGCCAGCAGTGCCGAGGGACTTCAGCAAGGGGAGCTGTTTTTT. Full variable domain (remainder filled in from reference TRBV2 and TRBJ2-2): EPEVTQTPSHQVTQMGQEVILRCVPISNHLYFYWYRQILGQKVEFLVSFYNNEISEKSEIFDDQFSVERPDGSNFTLKIRSTKLEDSAMYFCASSAEGLQQGELFFGEGSRLTVL.

Only one count was recorded for this clone. This chain uses TRBV6-5 with TRBJ2-7, with TRBD1 identical over 9 bases. The CDR3 has 14 residues. Germline V gene lookup returns CDR1 MNHEY and CDR2 SVGAGI. Losses at the gene ends were 5 bases for V and 6 bases for J; bases not matched to a gene: 8. The CDR3 loop reads CASSQPGQGGEQYF. The DNA for the CDR3 is TGTGCCAGCAGTCAACCGGGACAGGGAGGCGAGCAGTACTTC.

The sample holds one count of this clone. The chain recombines TRBV3-1 (or the pseudogene TRBV3-2) with TRBJ1-5, with D unclear. CDR1 and CDR2 (germline): LGHDT, YNNKEL (reference sequence). This CDR3 contains 15 residues. V was shortened by 3 bases and J by 2 bases, with 11 bases between the two germline ends. The CDR3 DNA reads TGTGCCAGCAGCCAGTCCGGGGTAGGCAATCAGCCCCAGCATTTT. It specifies CASSQSGVGNQPQHF.

The DNA of the CDR3 is TGTGCCAGCAGTCCGACAGGGCTTTATGGCTACACCTTC. This translates into CASSPTGLYGYTF. The chain has TRBV6-6 and TRBJ1-2; TRBD1 matches 7 bases. The CDR3 consists of 13 residues. J was trimmed by 5 bases and V by 5 bases; bases with no gene match: 5. Germline assignment: CDR1 MNHNY and CDR2 SVGAGI (reference sequence).

The chain joins TRBV5-6 to TRBJ1-1, with D possibly TRBD1 on 6 matching bases. The CDR3 runs to 13 residues. Looked up from germline, CDR1 is SGHDT and CDR2 is YYEEEE. V lost 4 bases and J lost 7, with 14 bases in between. This CDR3 is CASSTTGFGEAFF. CDR3 in DNA: TGTGCCAGCAGCACGACAGGTTTTGGTGAAGCTTTCTTT. Full variable domain (remainder filled in from reference TRBV5-6 and TRBJ1-1): DAGVTQSPTHLIKTRGQQVTLRCSPKSGHDTVSWYQQALGQGPQFIFQYYEEEERQRGNFPDRFSGHQFPNYSSELNVNALLLGDSALYLCASSTTGFGEAFFGQGTRLTVV.

The count of this clone is one. A junction boundary mismatches the germline segment, possibly from a read error. The chain recombines TRBV6-5 with TRBJ2-3; 11 nucleotides line up with TRBD2. CDR3 length: 15 residues. Germline values: CDR1 MNHEY, CDR2 SVGAGI. CDR3 residues: CAVWTSGLHTDTQYF. The CDR3, as DNA: TGCGCCGTCTGGACTAGCGGGTTACACACAGATACGCAGTATTTT.

A single count supports this clone. V and J are TRBV19 and TRBJ2-7, with D possibly TRBD1 on 5 matching bases. Looked up from germline, CDR1 is LNHDA and CDR2 is SQIVND (reference sequence). The CDR3 contains 15 residues. Between the trimmed V and J ends, which lost 5 bases and 1 base, there was a span of 15 bases. CDR3 amino acids: CASSDKSKGSYEQYF. The CDR3 bases are TGTGCCAGTAGTGACAAGTCCAAGGGGTCCTACGAGCAGTACTTC.

This clone occurred once. The chain links TRBV6-5 to TRBJ1-2; D is undetermined. CDR1 and CDR2 from the germline V gene are MNHEY and SVGAGI. The ends were cut back, 6 bases at V and 4 bases at J, with 12 bases in the middle. This CDR3 is built from 13 residues. This CDR3 reads CASSDPGSYGYTF. The CDR3 DNA reads as TGTGCCAGCAGCGATCCGGGATCCTATGGCTACACCTTC.